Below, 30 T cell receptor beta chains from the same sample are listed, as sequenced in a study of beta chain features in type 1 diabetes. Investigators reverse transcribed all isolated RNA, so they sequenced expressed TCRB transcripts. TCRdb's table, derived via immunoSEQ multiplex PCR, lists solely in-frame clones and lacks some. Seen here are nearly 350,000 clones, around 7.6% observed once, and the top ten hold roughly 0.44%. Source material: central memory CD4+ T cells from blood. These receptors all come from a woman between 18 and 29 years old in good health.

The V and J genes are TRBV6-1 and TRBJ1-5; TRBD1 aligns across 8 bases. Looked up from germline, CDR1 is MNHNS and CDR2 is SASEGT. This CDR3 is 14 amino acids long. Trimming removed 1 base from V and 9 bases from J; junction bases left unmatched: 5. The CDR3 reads CASSEEGTGLPQHF. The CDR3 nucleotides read TGTGCCAGCAGTGAAGAGGGGACAGGTCTGCCCCAGCATTTT.

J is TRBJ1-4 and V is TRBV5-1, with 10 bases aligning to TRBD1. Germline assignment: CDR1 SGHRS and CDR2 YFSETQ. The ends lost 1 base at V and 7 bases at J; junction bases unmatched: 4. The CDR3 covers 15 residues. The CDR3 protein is CASSLSGQGTEKLFF. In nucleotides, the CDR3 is TGCGCCAGCAGCTTGTCGGGACAGGGGACTGAAAAACTGTTTTTT.

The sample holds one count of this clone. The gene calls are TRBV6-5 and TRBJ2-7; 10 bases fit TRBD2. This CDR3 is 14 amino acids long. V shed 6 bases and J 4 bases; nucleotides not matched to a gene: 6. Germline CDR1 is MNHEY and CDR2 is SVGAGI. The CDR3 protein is CASSELAGKYEQYF. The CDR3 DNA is TGTGCCAGCAGCGAACTAGCGGGAAAGTACGAGCAGTACTTC.

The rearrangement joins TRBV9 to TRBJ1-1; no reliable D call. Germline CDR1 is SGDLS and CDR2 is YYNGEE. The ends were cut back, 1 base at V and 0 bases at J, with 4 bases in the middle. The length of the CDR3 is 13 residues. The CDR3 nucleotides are TGTGCCAGCAGCGTACTGGTGAACACTGAAGCTTTCTTT. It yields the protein CASSVLVNTEAFF.

CDR3 protein: CASSPLAGEADTQYF. The CDR3 nucleotides are TGCGCCAGCAGCCCACTAGCGGGAGAGGCAGATACGCAGTATTTT. This chain uses TRBV5-1 with TRBJ2-3, with 11 positions matching TRBD2. Germline CDR1 reads SGHRS; CDR2 reads YFSETQ. V was pared by 4 bases and J by 4 bases, with 5 bases of the junction left unmatched. This CDR3 comprises 15 residues.

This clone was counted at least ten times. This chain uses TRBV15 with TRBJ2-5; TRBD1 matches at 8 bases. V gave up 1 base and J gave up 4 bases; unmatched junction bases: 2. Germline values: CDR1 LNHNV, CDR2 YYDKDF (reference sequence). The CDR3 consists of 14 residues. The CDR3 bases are TGTGCCACCAGCAGAGGACAGGGGAGAGAGACCCAGTACTTC. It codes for CATSRGQGRETQYF.

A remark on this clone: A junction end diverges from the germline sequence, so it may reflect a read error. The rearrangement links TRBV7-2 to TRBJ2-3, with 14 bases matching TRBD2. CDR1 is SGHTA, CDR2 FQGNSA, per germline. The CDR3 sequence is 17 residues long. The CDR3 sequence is CASTLYMGLAGADTQYF. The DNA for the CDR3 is TGTGCCAGCACCTTATACATGGGACTAGCGGGAGCAGATACGCAGTATTTT.

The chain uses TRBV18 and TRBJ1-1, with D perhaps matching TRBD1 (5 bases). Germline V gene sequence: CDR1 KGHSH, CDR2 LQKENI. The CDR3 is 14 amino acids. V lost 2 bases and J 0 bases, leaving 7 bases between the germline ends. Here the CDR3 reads CASSPAGMNTEAFF. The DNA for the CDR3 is TGTGCCAGCTCACCAGCAGGGATGAACACTGAAGCTTTCTTT.

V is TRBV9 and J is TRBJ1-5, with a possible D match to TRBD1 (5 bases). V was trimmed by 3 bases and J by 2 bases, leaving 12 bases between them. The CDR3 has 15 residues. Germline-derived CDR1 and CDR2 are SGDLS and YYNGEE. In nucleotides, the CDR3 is TGTGCCAGCAGCGCGGGGGTGGGTGGCAATCAGCCCCAGCATTTT. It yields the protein CASSAGVGGNQPQHF.

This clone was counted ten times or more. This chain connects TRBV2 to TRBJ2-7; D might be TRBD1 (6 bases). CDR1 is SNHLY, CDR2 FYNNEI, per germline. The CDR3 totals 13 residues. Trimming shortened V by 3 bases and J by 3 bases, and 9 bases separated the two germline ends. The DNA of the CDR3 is TGTGCCAGCAGTGACAGGGGTGGCTACGAGCAGTACTTC. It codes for CASSDRGGYEQYF.

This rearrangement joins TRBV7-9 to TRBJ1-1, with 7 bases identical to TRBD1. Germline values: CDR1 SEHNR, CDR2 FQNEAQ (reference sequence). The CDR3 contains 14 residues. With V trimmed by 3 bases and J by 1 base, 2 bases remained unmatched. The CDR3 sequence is CASSLGQTNTEAFF. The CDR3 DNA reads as TGTGCCAGCAGCTTGGGACAGACGAACACTGAAGCTTTCTTT.

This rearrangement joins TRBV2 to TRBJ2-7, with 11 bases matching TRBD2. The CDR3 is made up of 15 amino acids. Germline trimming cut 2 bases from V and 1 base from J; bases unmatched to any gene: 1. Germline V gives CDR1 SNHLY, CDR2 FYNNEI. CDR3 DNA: TGTGCCAGCAGTGAAACTAGCGGGAGATCCTACGAGCAGTACTTC. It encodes CASSETSGRSYEQYF.

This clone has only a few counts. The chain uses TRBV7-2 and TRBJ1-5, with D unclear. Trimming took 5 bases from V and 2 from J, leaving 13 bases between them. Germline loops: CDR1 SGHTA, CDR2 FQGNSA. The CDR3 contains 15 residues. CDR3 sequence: CASSAPGPGNQPQHF. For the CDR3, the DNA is TGTGCCAGCAGCGCTCCGGGCCCAGGCAATCAGCCCCAGCATTTT.

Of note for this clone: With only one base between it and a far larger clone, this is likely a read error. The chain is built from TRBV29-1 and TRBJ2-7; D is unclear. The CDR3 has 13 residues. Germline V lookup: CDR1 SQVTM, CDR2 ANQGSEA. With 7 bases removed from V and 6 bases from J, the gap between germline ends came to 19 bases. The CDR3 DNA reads TGCAGCGGCTCTAGATCGGGTATGAGCGAGCAGTACTTC. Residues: CSGSRSGMSEQYF.

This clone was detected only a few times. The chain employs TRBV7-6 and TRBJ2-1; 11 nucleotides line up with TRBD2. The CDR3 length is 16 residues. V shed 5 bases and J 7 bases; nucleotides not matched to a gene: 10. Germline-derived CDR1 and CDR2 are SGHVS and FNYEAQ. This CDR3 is CASSRSLAGVFNEQFF. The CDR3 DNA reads TGTGCCAGCAGCCGTTCACTAGCGGGAGTTTTTAATGAGCAGTTCTTC.

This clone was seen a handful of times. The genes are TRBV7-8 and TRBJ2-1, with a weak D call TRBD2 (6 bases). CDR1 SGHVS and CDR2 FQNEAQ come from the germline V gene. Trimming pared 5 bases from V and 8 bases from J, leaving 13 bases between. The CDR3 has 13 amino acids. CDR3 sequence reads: CASSPPRLDEQFF. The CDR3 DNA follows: TGTGCCAGCAGCCCGCCACGACTAGATGAGCAGTTCTTC.

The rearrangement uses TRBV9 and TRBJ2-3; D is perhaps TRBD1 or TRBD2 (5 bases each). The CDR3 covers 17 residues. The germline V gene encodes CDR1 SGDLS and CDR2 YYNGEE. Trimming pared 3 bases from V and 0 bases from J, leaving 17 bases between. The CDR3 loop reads CASSALPGPTSTDTQYF. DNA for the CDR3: TGTGCCAGCAGCGCACTACCGGGACCCACTAGCACAGATACGCAGTATTTT.

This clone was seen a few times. The CDR3: CASSSGTGATEQYF. The CDR3 coding sequence is TGTGCCAGCAGCTCGGGGACAGGTGCCACCGAGCAGTACTTC. The chain joins TRBV7-2 to TRBJ2-7; 8 bases fit TRBD1. V was pared by 4 bases and J by 6 bases, with 8 bases of the junction left unmatched. Germline V CDR1 and CDR2: SGHTA, FQGNSA. The CDR3 is 14 residues long. Complete variable domain (other parts from reference TRBV7-2 and TRBJ2-7): GAGVSQSPSNKVTEKGKDVELRCDPISGHTALYWYRQSLGQGLEFLIYFQGNSAPDKSGLPSDRFSAERTGGSVSTLTIQRTQQEDSAVYLCASSSGTGATEQYFGPGTRLTVT.

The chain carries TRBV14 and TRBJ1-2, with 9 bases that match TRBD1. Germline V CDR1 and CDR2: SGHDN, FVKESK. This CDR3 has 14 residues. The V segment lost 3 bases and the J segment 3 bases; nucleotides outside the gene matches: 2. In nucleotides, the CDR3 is TGTGCCAGCAGCCAGAGGACAGGGGACTATGGCTACACCTTC. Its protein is CASSQRTGDYGYTF.

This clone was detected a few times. The CDR3 sequence: CASSPRPGADTQYF. CDR3 DNA sequence: TGTGCCAGCAGCCCTAGGCCCGGGGCAGATACGCAGTATTTT. The chain joins TRBV9 to TRBJ2-3; TRBD2 is a possible D gene (5 bases). Germline lookup yields CDR1 SGDLS and CDR2 YYNGEE. Deletions cut 4 bases from V and 4 bases from J, with 13 bases between. This CDR3 is 14 amino acids long.

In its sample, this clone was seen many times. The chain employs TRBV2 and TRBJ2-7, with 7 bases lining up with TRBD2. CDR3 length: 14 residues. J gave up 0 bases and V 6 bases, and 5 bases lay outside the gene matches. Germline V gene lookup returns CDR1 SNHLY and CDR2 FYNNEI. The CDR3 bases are TGTGCCAGCAGGTCGACTAGCAGCTCCTACGAGCAGTACTTC. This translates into CASRSTSSSYEQYF.

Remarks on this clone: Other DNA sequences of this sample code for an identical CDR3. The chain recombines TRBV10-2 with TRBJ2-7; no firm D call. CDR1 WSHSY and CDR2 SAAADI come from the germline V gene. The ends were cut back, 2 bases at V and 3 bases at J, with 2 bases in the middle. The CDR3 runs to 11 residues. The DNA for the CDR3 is TGCGCCAGCAGTGAGCTCTACGAGCAGTACTTC. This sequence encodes CASSELYEQYF.

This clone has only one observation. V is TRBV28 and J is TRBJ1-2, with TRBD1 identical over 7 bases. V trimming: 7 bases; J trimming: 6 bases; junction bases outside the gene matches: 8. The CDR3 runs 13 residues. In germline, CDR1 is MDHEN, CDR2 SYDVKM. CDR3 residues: CASTLSGQNGYTF. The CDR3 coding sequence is TGTGCCAGCACCTTGTCGGGACAGAATGGCTACACCTTC.

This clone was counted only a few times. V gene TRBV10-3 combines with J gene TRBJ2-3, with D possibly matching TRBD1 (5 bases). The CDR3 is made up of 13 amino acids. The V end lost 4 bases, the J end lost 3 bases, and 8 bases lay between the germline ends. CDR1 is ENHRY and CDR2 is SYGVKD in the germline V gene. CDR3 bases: TGTGCCATCAGTGGCCAGGGTACAGATACGCAGTATTTT. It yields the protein CAISGQGTDTQYF.

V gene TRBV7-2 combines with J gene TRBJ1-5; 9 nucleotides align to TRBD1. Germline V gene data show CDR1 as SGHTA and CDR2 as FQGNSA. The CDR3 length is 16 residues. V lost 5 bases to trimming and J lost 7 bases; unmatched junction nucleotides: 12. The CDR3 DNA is TGTGCCAGCAGCCCCGGAAGGGACAGGGAAGGGCAGCCCCAGCATTTT. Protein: CASSPGRDREGQPQHF.

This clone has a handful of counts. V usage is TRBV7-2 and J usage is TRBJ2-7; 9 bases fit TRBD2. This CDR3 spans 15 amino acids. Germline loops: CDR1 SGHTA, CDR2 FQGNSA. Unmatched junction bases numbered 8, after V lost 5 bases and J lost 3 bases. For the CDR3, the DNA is TGTGCCAGCAGCCCTATAGCGGGAGTCGGCTACGAGCAGTACTTC. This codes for CASSPIAGVGYEQYF.

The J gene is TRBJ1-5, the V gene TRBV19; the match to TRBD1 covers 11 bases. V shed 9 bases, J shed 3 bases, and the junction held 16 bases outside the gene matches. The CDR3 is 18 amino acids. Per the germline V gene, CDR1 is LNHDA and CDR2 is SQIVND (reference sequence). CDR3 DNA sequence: TGTGCCAGAGGAACCGGGACAGGGGGAGAACCCCTCAATCAGCCCCAGCATTTT. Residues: CARGTGTGGEPLNQPQHF.

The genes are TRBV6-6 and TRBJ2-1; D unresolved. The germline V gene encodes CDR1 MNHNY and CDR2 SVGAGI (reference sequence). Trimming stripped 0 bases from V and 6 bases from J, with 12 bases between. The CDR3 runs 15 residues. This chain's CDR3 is CASSYSANRLNEQFF. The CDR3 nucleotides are TGTGCCAGCAGTTACTCGGCCAACCGCCTCAATGAGCAGTTCTTC.

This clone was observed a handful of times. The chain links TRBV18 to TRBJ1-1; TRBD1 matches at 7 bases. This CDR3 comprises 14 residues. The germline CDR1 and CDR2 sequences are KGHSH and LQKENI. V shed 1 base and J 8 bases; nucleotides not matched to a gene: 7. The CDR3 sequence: CASSPQGADPEAFF. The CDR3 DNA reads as TGTGCCAGCTCACCACAGGGGGCCGACCCAGAAGCTTTCTTT.

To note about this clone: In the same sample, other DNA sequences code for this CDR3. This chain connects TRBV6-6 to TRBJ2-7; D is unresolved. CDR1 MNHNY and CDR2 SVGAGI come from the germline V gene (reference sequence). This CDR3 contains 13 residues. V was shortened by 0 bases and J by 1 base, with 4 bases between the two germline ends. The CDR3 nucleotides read TGTGCCAGCAGTTACTCCTCATCCTACGAGCAGTACTTC. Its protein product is CASSYSSSYEQYF.